The following is a T cell receptor (beta chain) sequence with its context. Its specificity is unknown. V dropped 0 bases and J dropped 1 base, with 6 bases sitting between them. The CDR3 length is 15 residues. CDR1 KGHSH and CDR2 LQKENI come from the germline V gene. The sample belongs to a study of T cell responses to AZD1222 COVID-19 vaccine. Whole-study findings and limits: Vaccine-associated CD4 TCRs spanned spike, dominant at 160-218 and 743-854. Repertoire samples came only from after the peak T cell response.

The table came from immunoSEQ multiplex PCR; TCRdb's copy has only in-frame clones and leaves some out. The sample records 89,000 or so clones, about 82% being singletons. Samples with a second dose at about 4 or about 12 weeks were pooled together. The chain couples TRBV18 to TRBJ2-2; D ambiguous. The sample was peripheral blood, taken 28 days after the second AZD1222 dose. The clonotype was recovered from an adult who received the AZD1222 COVID-19 vaccine. The CDR3 here is CASSPPMGNTGELFF. Here the CDR3 DNA reads TGTGCCAGCTCACCACCGATGGGGAACACCGGGGAGCTGTTTTTT.